This T cell receptor beta chain was identified during a study of beta chain features in type 1 diabetes. V was pared by 5 bases and J by 1 base, with 15 bases between. The CDR3 is 15 residues long. Looked up from germline, CDR1 is SEHNR and CDR2 is FQNEAQ (reference sequence). What was sequenced were expressed TCRB transcripts, since all of the isolated RNA had been reverse transcribed. Profiling relied on immunoSEQ multiplex PCR, and the TCRdb table lists in-frame clones only, not all of them. The sample consists of around 450,000 clones, around 10% of them appearing once. This clone has only a few counts.

The origin of this receptor is a woman aged 18-30 years in good health. The sequenced sample was naive CD4+ T cells from blood. The rearrangement uses TRBV7-9 and TRBJ2-7; possibly TRBD1 for D (6 bases). In DNA form, the CDR3 reads TGTGCCAGCAGCCCCCCCTGGGGGCAGTCCTACGAGCAGTACTTC. This gives the protein CASSPPWGQSYEQYF.